Only a few counts were recorded for the clone carrying this T cell receptor beta chain. Its antigen is not identified. These data come from a study of T-cell memory formation after mild COVID-19. Study results and caveats: Contracting CD4+ clones sat mainly in CM and EM; CD8+ in EMRA. A balance of CD4 and CD8 characterized clones contracting day 15 to 85, whereas later expanders leaned CD4+.

MiXCR, applied by TCRdb to the 5' RACE reads, yields one record per CDR3 protein. The sample lists approximately 480,000 distinct CDR3 sequences, around a sixth occurring once. Germline-derived CDR1 and CDR2 are SGHTA and FQGNSA. The CDR3 totals 16 residues. The J segment lost 0 bases and the V segment lost 4 bases, leaving 4 bases of the junction unmatched. Sequencing was performed on PBMCs or a T cell subset sorted from them (not recorded which). This TCR was recovered from an adult woman who had mild COVID-19 (a few samples of this study predate the infection). Cell type and time point are not known. The chain is built from TRBV7-2 and TRBJ1-1; 11 nucleotides match TRBD1. CDR3 in DNA: TGTGCCAGCAGCTCCGGACAGGGGGCTGTGAACACTGAAGCTTTCTTT. It translates to CASSSGQGAVNTEAFF.